The T cell receptor (beta chain) under discussion was sequenced for a study of blood T cells in healthy people across ages. This clonotype was detected ten times or more. The antigen is not known. CDR1 is SGDLS and CDR2 is YYNGEE in the germline V gene. Trimming took off 0 bases at V and 0 bases at J, with 12 bases between the two ends. The CDR3 runs 16 residues. Regarding the study as a whole: Not knowing donor CMV status may have confounded expanded clonotype changes.

Sample-barcoded 5' priming and a J-beta primer mix drove a second PCR of roughly 6 to 12 cycles. Each sample provided no less than 2.5 million CDR3-containing paired-end reads. MiXCR, applied by TCRdb to the 5' RACE reads, yields one record per CDR3 protein. Of 600,000 or so distinct CDR3 sequences listed, approximately 30% are singletons. The material sequenced was blood. The TCR sequence derives from a woman at least 80 years old in good health. V and J are TRBV9 and TRBJ1-1; D unclear. CDR3 loop: CASSVDAGGMNTEAFF. CDR3 in DNA: TGTGCCAGCAGCGTAGACGCAGGCGGGATGAACACTGAAGCTTTCTTT.